This TCR beta chain emerged from a study of Ad26.COV2.S vaccination and SARS-CoV-2 variants. About the study: Once, or twice with 56 days between doses, Ad26.COV2.S was given intramuscularly. Study-wide results and limits: Vaccinees displayed broader spike-specific TCR repertoires than placebo recipients.

A word on this clone: Its antigen is as yet unknown.

Treatment: roughly 19 received Ad26.COV2.S at low or high dose, single or two shots; 5 received placebo; per-sample allocation not given. Sampling happened 63 days after the first vaccine or placebo injection. An adult of 18-55 years in Boston served as donor. Method: immunoSEQ multiplex PCR; TCRdb's copy keeps in-frame clones and lacks some. The sample has approximately 450,000 clones; approximately 92% are singletons. Germline CDR1 and CDR2: LNHDA and SQIVND (reference sequence). The CDR3 runs to 16 residues. V lost 5 bases and J lost 2; bases outside the gene matches: 8. The chain is built from TRBV19 and TRBJ2-2, with TRBD2 matching over 7 bases. The sequencing here drew on peripheral blood, taken in a trial of Ad26.COV2.S vaccine versus placebo. The sequence came from a person between 18 and 65 years old who received the Ad26.COV2.S COVID-19 vaccine or a placebo. CDR3 protein: CASSDGTSANTGELFF. The CDR3, as DNA: TGTGCCAGTAGTGACGGAACTAGCGCAAACACCGGGGAGCTGTTTTTT.